This T cell receptor beta chain was sequenced during a study of CD8 T cells in ankylosing spondylitis. TCRdb recomputed calls from the 5' RACE reads with MiXCR, one row per CDR3 protein. The top ten hold about 29% of the sample, which has 150,000 to 200,000 distinct CDR3 sequences, under 14% seen once. This clonotype was picked up a small number of times. Unmatched junction bases numbered 4, after V lost 4 bases and J lost 4 bases. The V gene's germline CDR1 is SGHRS and CDR2 YFSETQ. This CDR3 is built from 15 residues. Sequencing was done on a sample of blood, either unsorted or a sorted T cell fraction (not recorded which). The receptor's source is a male donor with ankylosing spondylitis or in good health (not recorded which). The chain is built from TRBV5-1 and TRBJ2-5, with 13 positions matching TRBD2. Here the CDR3 reads CASSTGLAGRETQYF. The DNA for the CDR3 is TGCGCCAGCAGCACGGGACTAGCGGGGAGAGAGACCCAGTACTTC.